One sample yielded the 30 T cell receptor beta chains listed below, sequenced in a study of CXCR3-negative and CXCR3-positive naive CD8 T cells. Carrying UMI labels, the TRB cDNA libraries were prepared through 5' RACE. TCRdb reprocessed the 5' RACE reads and keeps a single row for each CDR3 protein, giving no DNA. This listing includes over 80,000 distinct CDR3 sequences. The sequencing input was naive CXCR3- CD8+ T cells from blood. Documented subset: CD45RO-CCR7+CD27+CD95- naive CD8+ T cells lacking CXCR3 (TNR3-). The receptors were sampled from a human donor in good health. Some clones in this sample may be carry-over from other donors' samples.

The CDR3 spells CASSTGDSEVSYEQYF. The V gene is TRBV6-5, the J gene TRBJ2-7; TCRdb outputs TRBD1, but without DNA this stays unchecked. Germline V gene data show CDR1 as MNHEY and CDR2 as SVGAGI. The CDR3 contains 16 residues.

V gene TRBV23-1 combines with J gene TRBJ1-6; the D gene TCRdb calls, TRBD1, cannot be checked with no DNA. TRBV23-1 is flagged as an ORF with uncertain function. The length of the CDR3 is 16 residues. The CDR3 reads CASSQTRKTYNSPLHF.

This chain links TRBV20-1 with TRBJ2-7. In germline, CDR1 is DFQATT, CDR2 SNEGSKA (reference sequence). The length of the CDR3 is 18 residues. CDR3 loop: CSARQTIFISQVAYEQYF.

This chain links TRBV29-1 with TRBJ2-1; with no DNA, the TCRdb D assignment of TRBD1 cannot be verified. The CDR3 runs to 12 residues. Germline CDR1 and CDR2: SQVTM and ANQGSEA. The CDR3 loop is CSPRTDYNEQFF.

This chain links TRBV7-2 with TRBJ2-2; the TCRdb D gene call, TRBD2, has no DNA to confirm it. The CDR3 spans 18 residues. CDR1 SGHTA and CDR2 FQGNSA come from the germline V gene. CDR3 sequence reads: CASSLAGVAGGGTGELFF.

The rearrangement uses TRBV30 and TRBJ1-1; TCRdb returns TRBD1, unconfirmable since there is no DNA. The CDR3 contains 14 residues. The germline V gene encodes CDR1 GTSNPN and CDR2 SVGIG (reference sequence). CDR3: CAWSPDSRYTEAFF.

The rearrangement uses TRBV28 and TRBJ2-1; with no DNA, the TCRdb D assignment of TRBD1 cannot be verified. Germline loops: CDR1 MDHEN, CDR2 SYDVKM. This CDR3 spans 15 amino acids. CDR3 in amino acids: CASSLDRAKYNEQFF. The full variable domain, its missing parts supplied by reference TRBV28 and TRBJ2-1, is DVKVTQSSRYLVKRTGEKVFLECVQDMDHENMFWYRQDPGLGLRLIYFSYDVKMKEKGDIPEGYSVSREKKERFSLILESASTNQTSMYLCASSLDRAKYNEQFFGPGTRLTVL.

The chain's CDR3 is CSFWDRGSYEQYF. V usage is TRBV29-1 and J usage is TRBJ2-7; there is no DNA to check the TCRdb D call of TRBD1. The CDR3 is made up of 13 amino acids. The germline V gene encodes CDR1 SQVTM and CDR2 ANQGSEA.

The chain uses TRBV5-5 and TRBJ2-7; TCRdb selects TRBD1, and the lack of DNA leaves this call unchecked. The CDR3 sequence is 14 residues long. Germline CDR1 reads SGHKS; CDR2 reads YYEKEE (reference sequence). This CDR3 reads CASSWLQGADEQYF.

The V and J genes are TRBV29-1 and TRBJ2-1; TCRdb indicates TRBD2, and absent DNA this call remains unverified. CDR3 size: 14 residues. Germline lookup yields CDR1 SQVTM and CDR2 ANQGSEA. The CDR3 protein is CSVGPTAYDNEQFF.

The gene calls are TRBV5-1 and TRBJ1-2; TCRdb's D gene call, TRBD1, goes unchecked for lack of DNA. The CDR3 is 15 residues long. From germline, CDR1 is SGHRS and CDR2 YFSETQ. The CDR3 sequence is CASSLYLDSQEGYTF.

CDR3 loop: CASSYISETYEQYF. The V call is TRBV7-8, the J call TRBJ2-7. Germline V gene lookup returns CDR1 SGHVS and CDR2 FQNEAQ. CDR3 length equals 14 residues. Full variable domain (outside the CDR3, taken from reference TRBV7-8 and TRBJ2-7): GAGVSQSPRYKVAKRGQDVALRCDPISGHVSLFWYQQALGQGPEFLTYFQNEAQLDKSGLPSDRFFAERPEGSVSTLKIQRTQQEDSAVYLCASSYISETYEQYFGPGTRLTVT.

This chain joins TRBV29-1 and TRBJ2-2; as DNA is missing, the TRBD1 call by TCRdb cannot be tested. CDR3 length: 16 residues. Germline V CDR1 and CDR2: SQVTM, ANQGSEA. CDR3: CSVEAELSGETGELFF.

The gene calls are TRBV24-1 and TRBJ2-1. The CDR3 extends over 12 amino acids. Per the germline V gene, CDR1 is KGHDR and CDR2 is SFDVKD. The CDR3 protein is CATSDLGNEQFF.

The chain has TRBV7-9 and TRBJ2-7; there is no DNA to check the TCRdb D call of TRBD2. The CDR3 consists of 15 residues. Germline V lookup: CDR1 SEHNR, CDR2 FQNEAQ (reference sequence). The CDR3 here is CASSPPAGGTYEQYF.

This sequence joins TRBV14 and TRBJ2-1; no DNA is available, so the TRBD1 call from TCRdb remains unchecked. Germline-derived CDR1 and CDR2 are SGHDN and FVKESK. This CDR3 region has 17 residues. The CDR3 protein is CASSQVWRGTAYNEQFF.

This chain links TRBV29-1 with TRBJ1-3. Germline V gene sequence: CDR1 SQVTM, CDR2 ANQGSEA. The CDR3 loop spans 16 amino acids. CDR3: CSVEDPKTSLGNTIYF.

CDR3 residues: CASSSPLENIQYF. V and J are TRBV7-9 and TRBJ2-4; TCRdb outputs TRBD1, but without DNA this stays unchecked. This CDR3 has 13 amino acids. CDR1 is SEHNR and CDR2 is FQNEAQ in the germline V gene (reference sequence).

J is TRBJ1-1 and V is TRBV6-2 or TRBV6-3. This CDR3 region has 13 residues. The germline gives CDR1 MNHEY, CDR2 SVGEGT. The CDR3 protein is CASSYYSRGEAFF.

CDR3 residues: CASSQETGQGPEQYF. V and J are TRBV4-2 and TRBJ2-7; TCRdb names TRBD2, which stays unverified in the absence of DNA. Germline CDR1 LGHNA, CDR2 YNFKEQ. This CDR3 has 15 amino acids.

This CDR3 reads CASIRNWGNEQFF. V and J are TRBV28 and TRBJ2-1. Germline-derived CDR1 and CDR2 are MDHEN and SYDVKM. This CDR3 is built from 13 residues.

CDR3 region: CASSLFQGRAAYEQYF. This chain links TRBV28 with TRBJ2-7; TCRdb indicates TRBD1, and absent DNA this call remains unverified. The germline gives CDR1 MDHEN, CDR2 SYDVKM. The CDR3 has 16 amino acids.

The chain employs TRBV30 and TRBJ1-2; TCRdb selects TRBD1, and the lack of DNA leaves this call unchecked. Germline-derived CDR1 and CDR2 are GTSNPN and SVGIG (reference sequence). The length of the CDR3 is 15 residues. The CDR3 reads CAWSALGTDNTGYTF.

The V call is TRBV29-1, the J call TRBJ1-1; without DNA, the TCRdb call of TRBD1 cannot be checked. CDR1 is SQVTM and CDR2 is ANQGSEA in the germline V gene. The CDR3 runs 13 residues. The CDR3 loop reads CSGIWWGDTEAFF.

The V gene is TRBV6-7, the J gene TRBJ2-5; the TRBD2 assignment by TCRdb is unverifiable without DNA. TRBV6-7 is assigned to the ORF class and has an uncertain function. CDR3 length: 14 residues. This chain's CDR3 is CASSLTSGQETQYF.

The V call is TRBV28, the J call TRBJ2-1; TCRdb's assignment of TRBD1 cannot be checked, as there is no DNA. The CDR3 contains 13 residues. Germline CDR1 and CDR2: MDHEN and SYDVKM. The CDR3 spells CASSSVRGNEQFF.

By frequency, this clonotype registers medium-sized. This chain links TRBV29-1 with TRBJ2-7; TCRdb's D call of TRBD2 is untestable without DNA. CDR3 length: 16 amino acids. Germline V gene lookup returns CDR1 SQVTM and CDR2 ANQGSEA. The CDR3 reads CSVEDRNSGESYEQYF.

The rearrangement joins TRBV6-5 to TRBJ2-7. CDR3 length: 14 residues. The germline V gene has CDR1 MNHEY and CDR2 SVGAGI. The CDR3 spells CASSYRGGSYEQYF.

V gene TRBV7-9 combines with J gene TRBJ1-2. CDR3 length equals 13 residues. CDR1 is SEHNR and CDR2 is FQNEAQ in the germline V gene (reference sequence). This CDR3 is CASSLLRDYGYTF. The complete variable domain, with remaining parts taken from reference TRBV7-9 and TRBJ1-2, reads DTGVSQNPRHKITKRGQNVTFRCDPISEHNRLYWYRQTLGQGPEFLTYFQNEAQLEKSRLLSDRFSAERPKGSFSTLEIQRTEQGDSAMYLCASSLLRDYGYTFGSGTRLTVV.

The chain recombines TRBV7-6 with TRBJ2-5; TCRdb's D call of TRBD1 is untestable without DNA. Germline V gene sequence: CDR1 SGHVS, CDR2 FNYEAQ. There are 14 residues in the CDR3. CDR3 sequence: CASSLGGGGETQYF.